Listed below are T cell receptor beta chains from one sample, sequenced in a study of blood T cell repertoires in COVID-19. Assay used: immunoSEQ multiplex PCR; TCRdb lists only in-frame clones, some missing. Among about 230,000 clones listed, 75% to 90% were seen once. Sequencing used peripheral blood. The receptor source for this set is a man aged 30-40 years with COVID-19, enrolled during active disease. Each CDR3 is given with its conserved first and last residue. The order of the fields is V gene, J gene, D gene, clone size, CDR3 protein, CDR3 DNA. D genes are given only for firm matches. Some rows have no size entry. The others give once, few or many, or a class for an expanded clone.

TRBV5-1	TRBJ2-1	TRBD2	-	CASSLNSGSRNEQFF	TGCGCCAGCAGTTTGAATAGCGGGAGTAGGAATGAGCAGTTCTTC
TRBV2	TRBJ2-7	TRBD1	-	CASSDYRDRGNEQYF	TGTGCCAGCAGTGACTACCGGGACAGGGGCAACGAGCAGTACTTC
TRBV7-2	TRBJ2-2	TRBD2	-	CASSLGRSNRGGTGELFF	TGTGCCAGCAGCTTAGGAAGGTCTAACCGCGGGGGGACCGGGGAGCTGTTTTTT
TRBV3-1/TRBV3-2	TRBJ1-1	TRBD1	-	CASSQPLRRTGGTEAFF	TGTGCCAGCAGCCAACCCCTCAGAAGGACAGGGGGCACTGAAGCTTTCTTT
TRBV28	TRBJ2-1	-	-	CASRAGTTSYNEQFF	TGTGCCAGCCGGGCGGGGACCACCTCCTACAATGAGCAGTTCTTC
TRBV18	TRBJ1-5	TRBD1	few	CASSPNWTGNNQPQHF	TGTGCCAGCTCTCCAAACTGGACAGGGAACAATCAGCCCCAGCATTTT
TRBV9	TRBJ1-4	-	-	CASSAYSLDRPATNEKLFF	TGTGCCAGCAGCGCTTACTCATTAGACAGGCCTGCAACTAATGAAAAACTGTTTTTT
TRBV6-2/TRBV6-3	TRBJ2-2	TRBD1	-	CASSYGQGAGELFF	TGTGCCAGCAGTTACGGACAGGGGGCCGGGGAGCTGTTTTTT
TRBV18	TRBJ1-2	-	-	CASSPSSENYGYTF	TGTGCCAGCTCACCATCATCAGAAAACTATGGCTACACCTTC
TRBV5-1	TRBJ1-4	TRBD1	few	CASSFNPGTGSGEKLFF	TGCGCCAGCAGCTTCAACCCTGGGACAGGGTCGGGTGAAAAACTGTTTTTT
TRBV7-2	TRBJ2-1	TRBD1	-	CASSPRQGDNEQFF	TGTGCCAGCAGCCCTCGACAGGGGGACAATGAGCAGTTCTTC
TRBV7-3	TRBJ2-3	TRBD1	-	CASSLGTATGTDTQYF	TGTGCCAGCAGCTTAGGGACAGCCACCGGCACAGATACGCAGTATTTT
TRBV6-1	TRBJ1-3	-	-	CASSDGRRRGGSGNTIYF	TGTGCCAGCAGTGACGGGAGGAGGAGAGGGGGCTCTGGAAACACCATATATTTT
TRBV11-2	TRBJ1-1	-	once	CASSLFLSSSTEAFF	TGTGCCAGCAGCTTATTTCTCAGTTCTTCCACTGAAGCTTTCTTT
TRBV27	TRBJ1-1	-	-	CASSFERAGYTEAFF	TGTGCCAGCAGTTTTGAGCGGGCCGGCTACACTGAAGCTTTCTTT
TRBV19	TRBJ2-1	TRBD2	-	CASSIVGGLAGGGSYNEQFF	TGTGCCAGTAGTATAGTAGGGGGACTAGCGGGAGGGGGATCCTACAATGAGCAGTTCTTC
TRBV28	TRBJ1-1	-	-	CASSPHSLGDTEAFF	TGTGCCAGCAGTCCCCACAGCCTAGGGGACACTGAAGCTTTCTTT
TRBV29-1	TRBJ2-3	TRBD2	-	CSVVVLAGPDTQYF	TGCAGCGTTGTAGTACTAGCGGGGCCAGATACGCAGTATTTT
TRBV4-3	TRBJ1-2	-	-	CASSQDRVPRGYTF	TGCGCCAGCAGCCAAGACAGGGTCCCCCGCGGCTACACCTTC
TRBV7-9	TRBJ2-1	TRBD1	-	CASSLVGNRGPYNEQFF	TGTGCCAGCAGCTTAGTCGGGAACAGGGGACCTTACAATGAGCAGTTCTTC
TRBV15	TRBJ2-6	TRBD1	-	CATSPQTGQSAGANVLTF	TGTGCCACCAGCCCTCAGACAGGGCAGTCTGCTGGGGCCAACGTCCTGACTTTC
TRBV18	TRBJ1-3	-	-	CASSPPGPGDTIYF	TGTGCCAGCTCACCACCGGGACCGGGGGACACCATATATTTT
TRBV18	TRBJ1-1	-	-	CASSPDTLGTEAFF	TGTGCCAGCTCACCGGACACCCTAGGGACTGAAGCTTTCTTT
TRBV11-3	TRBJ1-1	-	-	CASSLGTRTEAFF	TGTGCCAGCAGCTTAGGAACGCGGACTGAAGCTTTCTTT
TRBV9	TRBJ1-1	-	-	CASSSLRGTEAFF	TGTGCCAGCAGCTCCCTACGAGGGACTGAAGCTTTCTTT
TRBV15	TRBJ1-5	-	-	CATSRDRRGQPQHF	TGTGCCACCAGCAGAGACCGTAGGGGGCAGCCCCAGCATTTT
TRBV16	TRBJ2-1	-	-	CASSQSQYNEQFF	TGTGCCAGCAGCCAATCGCAGTACAATGAGCAGTTCTTC
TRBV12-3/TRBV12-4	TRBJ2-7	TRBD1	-	CASRMTGVYEQYF	TGTGCCAGCAGGATGACAGGGGTCTACGAGCAGTACTTC
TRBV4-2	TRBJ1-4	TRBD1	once	CASSHRILTGSLATNEKLFF	TGTGCCAGCAGCCACAGGATTCTGACAGGGAGCCTAGCAACTAATGAAAAACTGTTTTTT